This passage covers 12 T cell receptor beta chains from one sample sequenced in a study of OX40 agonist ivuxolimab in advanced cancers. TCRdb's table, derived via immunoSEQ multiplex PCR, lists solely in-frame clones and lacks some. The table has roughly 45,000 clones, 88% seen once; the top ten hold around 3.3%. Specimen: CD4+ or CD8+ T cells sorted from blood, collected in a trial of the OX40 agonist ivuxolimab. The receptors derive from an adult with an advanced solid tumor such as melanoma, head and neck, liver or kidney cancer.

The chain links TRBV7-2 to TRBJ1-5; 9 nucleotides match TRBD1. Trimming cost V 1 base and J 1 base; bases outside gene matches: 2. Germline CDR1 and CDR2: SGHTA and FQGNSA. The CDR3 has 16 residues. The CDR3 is CASSLEGTGSNQPQHF. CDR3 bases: TGTGCCAGCAGCTTAGAGGGGACAGGGAGCAATCAGCCCCAGCATTTT.

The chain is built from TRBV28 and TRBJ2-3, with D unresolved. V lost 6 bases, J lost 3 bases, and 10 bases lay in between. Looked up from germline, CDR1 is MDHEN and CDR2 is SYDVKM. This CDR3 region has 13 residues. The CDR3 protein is CASRRPQTDTQYF. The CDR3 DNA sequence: TGTGCCAGCAGGAGACCACAAACAGATACGCAGTATTTT. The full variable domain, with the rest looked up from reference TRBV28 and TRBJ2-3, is DVKVTQSSRYLVKRTGEKVFLECVQDMDHENMFWYRQDPGLGLRLIYFSYDVKMKEKGDIPEGYSVSREKKERFSLILESASTNQTSMYLCASRRPQTDTQYFGPGTRLTVL.

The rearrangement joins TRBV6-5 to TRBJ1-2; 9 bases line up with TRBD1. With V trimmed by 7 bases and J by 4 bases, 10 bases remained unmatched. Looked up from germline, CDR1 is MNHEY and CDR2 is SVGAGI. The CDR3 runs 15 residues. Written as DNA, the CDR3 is TGTGCCAGCAAAGAACAGGGGGCGTTGAGCTATGGCTACACCTTC. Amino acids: CASKEQGALSYGYTF.

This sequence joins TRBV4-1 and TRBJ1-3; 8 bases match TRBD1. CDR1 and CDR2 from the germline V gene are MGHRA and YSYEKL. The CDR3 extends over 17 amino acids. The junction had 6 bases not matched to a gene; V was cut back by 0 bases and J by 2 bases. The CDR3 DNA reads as TGCGCCAGCAGCCAAGAGGTGCCGACAGGGGCTGGAAACACCATATATTTT. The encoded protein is CASSQEVPTGAGNTIYF.

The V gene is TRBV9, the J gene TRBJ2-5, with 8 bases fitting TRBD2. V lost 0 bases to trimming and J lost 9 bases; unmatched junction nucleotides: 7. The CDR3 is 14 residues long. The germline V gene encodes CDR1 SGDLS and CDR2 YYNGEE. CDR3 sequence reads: CASSVGVAGSAQYF. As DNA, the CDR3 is TGTGCCAGCAGCGTAGGAGTAGCGGGATCGGCCCAGTACTTC.

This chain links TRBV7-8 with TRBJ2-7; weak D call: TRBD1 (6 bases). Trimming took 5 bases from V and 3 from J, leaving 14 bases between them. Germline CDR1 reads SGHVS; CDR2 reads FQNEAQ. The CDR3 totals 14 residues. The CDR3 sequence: CASSGRTGNYEQYF. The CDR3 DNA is TGTGCCAGCAGCGGACGAACAGGGAACTACGAGCAGTACTTC.

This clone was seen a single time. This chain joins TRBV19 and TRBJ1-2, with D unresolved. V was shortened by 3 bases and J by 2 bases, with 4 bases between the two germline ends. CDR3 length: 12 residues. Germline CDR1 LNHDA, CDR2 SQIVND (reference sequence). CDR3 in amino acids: CASSMSNYGYTF. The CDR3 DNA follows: TGTGCCAGTAGTATGTCCAACTATGGCTACACCTTC.

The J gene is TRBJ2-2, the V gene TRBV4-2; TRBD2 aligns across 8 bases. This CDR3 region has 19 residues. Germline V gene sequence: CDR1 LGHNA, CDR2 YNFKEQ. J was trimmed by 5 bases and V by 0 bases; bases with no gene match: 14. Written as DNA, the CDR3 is TGTGCCAGCAGCCAAGAGGCGTCTTCGAGACTAGCGTCAACCGGGGAGCTGTTTTTT. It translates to CASSQEASSRLASTGELFF.

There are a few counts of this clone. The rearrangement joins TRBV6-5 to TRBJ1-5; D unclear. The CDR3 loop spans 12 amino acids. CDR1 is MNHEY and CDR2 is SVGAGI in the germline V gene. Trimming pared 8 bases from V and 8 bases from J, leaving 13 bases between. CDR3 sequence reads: CASGSVGEPQHF. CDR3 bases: TGTGCCAGCGGGTCTGTCGGGGAGCCCCAGCATTTT.

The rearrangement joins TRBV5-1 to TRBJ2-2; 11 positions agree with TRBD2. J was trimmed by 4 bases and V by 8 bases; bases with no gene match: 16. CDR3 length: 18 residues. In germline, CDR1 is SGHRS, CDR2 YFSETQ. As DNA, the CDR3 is TGCGCCAGGTCCGGGTTCGAACTAGCGGGGGTGGGCACCGGGGAGCTGTTTTTT. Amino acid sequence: CARSGFELAGVGTGELFF.

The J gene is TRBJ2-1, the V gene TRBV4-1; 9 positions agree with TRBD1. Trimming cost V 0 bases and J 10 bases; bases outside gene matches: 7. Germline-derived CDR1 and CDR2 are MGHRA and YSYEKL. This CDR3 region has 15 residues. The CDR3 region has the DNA TGCGCCAGCAGCCAAGATCCGACAGGGGGTGAGGAGCAGTTCTTC. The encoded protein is CASSQDPTGGEEQFF.

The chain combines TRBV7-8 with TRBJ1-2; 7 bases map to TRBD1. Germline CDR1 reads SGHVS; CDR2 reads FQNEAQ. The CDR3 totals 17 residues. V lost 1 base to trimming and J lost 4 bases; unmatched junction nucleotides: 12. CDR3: CASSLDTTGVFGYGYTF. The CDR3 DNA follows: TGTGCCAGCAGCTTAGACACAACAGGGGTCTTCGGCTATGGCTACACCTTC.